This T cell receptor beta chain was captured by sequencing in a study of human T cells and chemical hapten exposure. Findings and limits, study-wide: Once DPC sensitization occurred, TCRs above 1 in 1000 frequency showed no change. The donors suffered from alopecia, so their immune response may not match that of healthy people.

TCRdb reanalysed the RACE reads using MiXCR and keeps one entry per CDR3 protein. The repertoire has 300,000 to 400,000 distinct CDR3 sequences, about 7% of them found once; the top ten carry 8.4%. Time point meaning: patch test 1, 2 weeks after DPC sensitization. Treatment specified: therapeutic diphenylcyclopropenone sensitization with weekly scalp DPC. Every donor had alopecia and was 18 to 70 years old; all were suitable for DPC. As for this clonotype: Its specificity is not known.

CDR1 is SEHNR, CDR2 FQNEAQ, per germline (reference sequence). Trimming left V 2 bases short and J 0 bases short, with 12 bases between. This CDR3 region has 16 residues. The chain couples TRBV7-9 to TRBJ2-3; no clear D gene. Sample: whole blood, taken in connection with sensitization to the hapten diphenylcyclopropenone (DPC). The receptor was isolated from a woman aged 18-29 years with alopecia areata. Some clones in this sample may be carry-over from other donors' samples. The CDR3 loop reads CASSLKRISSTDTQYF. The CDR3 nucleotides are TGTGCCAGCAGCTTAAAGAGGATTTCTAGCACAGATACGCAGTATTTT.